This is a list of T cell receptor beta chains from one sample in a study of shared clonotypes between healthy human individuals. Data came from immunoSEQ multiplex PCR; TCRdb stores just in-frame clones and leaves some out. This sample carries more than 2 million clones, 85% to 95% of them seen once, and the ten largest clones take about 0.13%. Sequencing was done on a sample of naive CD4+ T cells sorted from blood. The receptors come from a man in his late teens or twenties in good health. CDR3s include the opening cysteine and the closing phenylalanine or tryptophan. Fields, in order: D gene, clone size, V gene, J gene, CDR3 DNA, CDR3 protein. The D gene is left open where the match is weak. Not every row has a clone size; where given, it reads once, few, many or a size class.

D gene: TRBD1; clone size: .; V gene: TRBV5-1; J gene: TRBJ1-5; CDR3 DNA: TGCGCCAGCAGCCCGGGACAGAGCAATCAGCCCCAGCATTTT; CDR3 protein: CASSPGQSNQPQHF
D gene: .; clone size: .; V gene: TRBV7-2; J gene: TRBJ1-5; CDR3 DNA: TGTGCCAGCAGCCCGGCAGGCGCCAATCAGCCCCAGCATTTT; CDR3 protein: CASSPAGANQPQHF
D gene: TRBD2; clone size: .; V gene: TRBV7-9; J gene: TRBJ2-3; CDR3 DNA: TGTGCCAGCAGCCAAAGCGGGGGAGCAGATACGCAGTATTTT; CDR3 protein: CASSQSGGADTQYF
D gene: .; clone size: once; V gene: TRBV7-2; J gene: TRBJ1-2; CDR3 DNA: TGTGCCAGCAGCTTAGCGGGGCAGCCAACTAACTATGGCTACACCTTC; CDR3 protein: CASSLAGQPTNYGYTF
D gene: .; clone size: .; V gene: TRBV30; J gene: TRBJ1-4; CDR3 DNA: TGTGCCTGGAGTGAACTCCCAGCCCCAAATGAAAAACTGTTTTTT; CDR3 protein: CAWSELPAPNEKLFF
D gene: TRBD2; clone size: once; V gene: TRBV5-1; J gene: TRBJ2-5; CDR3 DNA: TGCGCCAGCAGCTTGAGGCAGTCTAGCGGGTCTAAGACCCAGTACTTC; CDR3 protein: CASSLRQSSGSKTQYF
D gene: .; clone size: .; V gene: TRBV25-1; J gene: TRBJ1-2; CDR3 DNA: TGTGCCAGCAGTGCCAATCTGGAGGGGCGAAACGGGAACTATGGCTACACCTTC; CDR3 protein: CASSANLEGRNGNYGYTF
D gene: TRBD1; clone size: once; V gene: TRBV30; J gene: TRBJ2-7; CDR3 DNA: TGTGCCTGGAGGGCGACAGGGGGCGGCTACGAGCAGTACTTC; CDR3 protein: CAWRATGGGYEQYF
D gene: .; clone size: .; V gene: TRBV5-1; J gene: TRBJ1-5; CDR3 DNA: TGCGCCAGCAGTCTGGACAGCGGCAGCAATCAGCCCCAGCATTTT; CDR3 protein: CASSLDSGSNQPQHF
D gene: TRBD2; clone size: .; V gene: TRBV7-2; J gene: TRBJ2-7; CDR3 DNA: TGTGCCAGCAGCTACCTAGCGGGACCTACCTACGAGCAGTACTTC; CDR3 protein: CASSYLAGPTYEQYF
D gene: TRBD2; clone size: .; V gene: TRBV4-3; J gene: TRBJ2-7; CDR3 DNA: TGCGCCAGCAGCCAAGATCGGGATAGCGGGAGGGCCGGGCTAAGATACGAGCAGTACTTC; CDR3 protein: CASSQDRDSGRAGLRYEQYF
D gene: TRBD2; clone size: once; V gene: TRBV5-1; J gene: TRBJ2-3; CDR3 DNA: TGCGCCAGCAGCTTTACTAGCGGGGGCACAGATACGCAGTATTTT; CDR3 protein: CASSFTSGGTDTQYF
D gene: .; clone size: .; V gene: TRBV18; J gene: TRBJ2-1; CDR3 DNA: TGTGCCAGCTCACGGCAGGGCCCCTACAATGAGCAGTTCTTC; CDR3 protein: CASSRQGPYNEQFF
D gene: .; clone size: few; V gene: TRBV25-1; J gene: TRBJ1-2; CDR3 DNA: TGTGCCAGCAGTGGATTCGGGAAGAACTACACCTTC; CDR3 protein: CASSGFGKNYTF
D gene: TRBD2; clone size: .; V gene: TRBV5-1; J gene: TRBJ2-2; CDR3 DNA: TGCGCCAGCAGCTTAATAGCGGGAGGGTCGGCCGGGGAGCTGTTTTTT; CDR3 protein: CASSLIAGGSAGELFF
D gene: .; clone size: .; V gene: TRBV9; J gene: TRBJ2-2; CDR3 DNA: TGTGCCAGCAGCGTAGGTACGTCGACCGGGGAGCTGTTTTTT; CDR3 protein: CASSVGTSTGELFF
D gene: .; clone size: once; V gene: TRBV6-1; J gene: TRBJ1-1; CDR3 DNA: TGTGCCAGCAGCTGGGCTTCGAACACTGAAGCTTTCTTT; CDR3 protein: CASSWASNTEAFF
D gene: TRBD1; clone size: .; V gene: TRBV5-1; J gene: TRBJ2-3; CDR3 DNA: TGCGCCAGCAGTCGGGACAGGCCAAGCACAGATACGCAGTATTTT; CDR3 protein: CASSRDRPSTDTQYF
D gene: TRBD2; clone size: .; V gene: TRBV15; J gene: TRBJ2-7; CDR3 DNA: TGTGCCACCAGCAGAGTTACTAGCGGGTCCGAGCAGTACTTC; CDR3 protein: CATSRVTSGSEQYF
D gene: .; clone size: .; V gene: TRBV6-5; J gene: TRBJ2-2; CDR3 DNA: TGTGCCAGCATGCAGGCCGAACACCGGGAGCTGTTTTTT; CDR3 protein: CASMQAEHRELFF
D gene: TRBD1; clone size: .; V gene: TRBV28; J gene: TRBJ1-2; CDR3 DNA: TGTGCCAGCACCACAACCCTATGGGCAGGGGGCAGTCCTAAGATTAACTATGGCTACACCTTC; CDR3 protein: CASTTTLWAGGSPKINYGYTF
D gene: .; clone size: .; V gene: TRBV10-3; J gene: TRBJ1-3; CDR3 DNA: TGTGCCATCAGTGAGTCGGGGTCCGGAAACACCATATATTTT; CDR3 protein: CAISESGSGNTIYF
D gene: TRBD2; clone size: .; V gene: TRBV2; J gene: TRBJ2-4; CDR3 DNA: TGTGCCAGCAATATAGCGGGGGCGAAAGCCAAAAACATTCAGTACTTC; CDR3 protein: CASNIAGAKAKNIQYF
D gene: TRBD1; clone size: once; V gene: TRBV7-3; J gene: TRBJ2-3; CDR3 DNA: TGTGCCAGCAGCCTTATACAGGGGGATACGCAGTATTTT; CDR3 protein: CASSLIQGDTQYF
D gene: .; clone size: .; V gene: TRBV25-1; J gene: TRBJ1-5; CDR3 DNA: TGTGCCAGCAGTGCCGGTTTCAATCAGCCCCAGCATTTT; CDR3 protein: CASSAGFNQPQHF
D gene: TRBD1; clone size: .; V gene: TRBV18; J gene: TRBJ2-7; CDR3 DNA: TGTGCCAGCTCACCGGCAGGGGGATCCTACGAGCAGTACTTC; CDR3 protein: CASSPAGGSYEQYF
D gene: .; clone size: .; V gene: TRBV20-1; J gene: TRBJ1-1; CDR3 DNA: TGCAGTGCTAGGGGAGACAGAGGAGCTTTCTTT; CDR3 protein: CSARGDRGAFF
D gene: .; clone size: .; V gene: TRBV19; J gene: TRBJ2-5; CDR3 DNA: TGTGCCAGTAGTCCCCTCCCTGCGGAGACCCAGTACTTC; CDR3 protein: CASSPLPAETQYF
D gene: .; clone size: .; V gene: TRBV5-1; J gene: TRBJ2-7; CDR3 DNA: TGCGCCAGCAGCTTTTTGACAGCCACCTACGAGCAGTACTTC; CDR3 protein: CASSFLTATYEQYF
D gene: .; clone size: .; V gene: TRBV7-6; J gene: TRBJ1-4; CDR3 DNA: TGTGCCAGCAGCTTACGCCAGGCCGCAACTAATGAAAAACTGTTTTTT; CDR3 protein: CASSLRQAATNEKLFF
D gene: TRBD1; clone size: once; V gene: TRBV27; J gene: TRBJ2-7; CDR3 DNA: TGTGCCAGCAGCCGCCGGGACAGGGACTTCGAGCAGTACTTC; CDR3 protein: CASSRRDRDFEQYF
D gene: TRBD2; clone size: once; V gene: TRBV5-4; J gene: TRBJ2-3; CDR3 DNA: TGTGCCAGCAGCTTGTTAGGACTAGCCACAGATACGCAGTATTTT; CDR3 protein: CASSLLGLATDTQYF
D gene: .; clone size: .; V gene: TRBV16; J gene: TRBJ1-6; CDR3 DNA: TGTGCCAGCAGCCAATCGCCACAGGGAAAGGGTAATTCACCCCTCCACTTT; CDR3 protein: CASSQSPQGKGNSPLHF
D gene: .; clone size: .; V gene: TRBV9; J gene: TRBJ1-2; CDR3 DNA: TGTGCCAGCAGCGTGGCAGGGGTTTATGGCTACACCTTC; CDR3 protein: CASSVAGVYGYTF
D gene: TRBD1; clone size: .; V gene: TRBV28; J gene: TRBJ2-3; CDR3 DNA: TGTGCCAGCAGTTTCGGACAGGGTGGCACAGATACGCAGTATTTT; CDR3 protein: CASSFGQGGTDTQYF
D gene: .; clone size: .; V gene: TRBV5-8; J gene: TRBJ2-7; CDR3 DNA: TGTGCCAGCAGCTCCGGGCCCCGGAGCTCCTACGAGCAGTACTTC; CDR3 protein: CASSSGPRSSYEQYF
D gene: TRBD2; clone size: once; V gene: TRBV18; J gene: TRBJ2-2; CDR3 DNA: TGTGCCAGCTCACCGCGCGGACTAGATGGCACCGGGGAGCTGTTTTTT; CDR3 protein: CASSPRGLDGTGELFF
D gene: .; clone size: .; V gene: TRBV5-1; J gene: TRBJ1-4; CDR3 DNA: TGCGCCAGCAGCTTGGAATCGCCCCAATTGGAACTGTTTTTT; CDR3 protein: CASSLESPQLELFF
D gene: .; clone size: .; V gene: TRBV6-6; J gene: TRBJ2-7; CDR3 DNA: TGTGCCAGCAGTTCCGGGACACCATCCTACGAGCAGTACTTC; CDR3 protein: CASSSGTPSYEQYF
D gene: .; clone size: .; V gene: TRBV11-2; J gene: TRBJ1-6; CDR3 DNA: TGTGCCAGCAGCGACACCTTAACCGGGCTAAATTCACCCCTCCACTTT; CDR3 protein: CASSDTLTGLNSPLHF
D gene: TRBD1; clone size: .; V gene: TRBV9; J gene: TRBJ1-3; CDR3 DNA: TGTGCCAGCAGCGTAAGGACCGGACAGGGCGGAAACACCATATATTTT; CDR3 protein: CASSVRTGQGGNTIYF
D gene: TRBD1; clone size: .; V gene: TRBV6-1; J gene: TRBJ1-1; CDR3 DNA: TGTGCCAGCACGAGACAGGGTATGAACACTGAAGCTTTCTTT; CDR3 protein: CASTRQGMNTEAFF
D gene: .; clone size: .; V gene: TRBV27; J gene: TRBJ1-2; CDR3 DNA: TGTGCCAGCAGTTTCGCCCGCTCGGCGGGATCCTATGGCTACACCTTC; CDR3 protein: CASSFARSAGSYGYTF
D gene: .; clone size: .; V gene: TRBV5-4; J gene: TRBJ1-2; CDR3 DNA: TGTGCCAGCAGTTCCAGACAGTCAGTGGGGTATGGCTACACCTTC; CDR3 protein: CASSSRQSVGYGYTF
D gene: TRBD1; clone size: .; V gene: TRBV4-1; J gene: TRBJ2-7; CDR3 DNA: TGCGCCAGCAGCCCCAGGGACAGGTCGACGGGGCAGTACTTC; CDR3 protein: CASSPRDRSTGQYF
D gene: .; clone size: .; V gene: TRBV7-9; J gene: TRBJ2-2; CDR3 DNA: TGTGCCAGCGCCGTCGGGGGGCAGACCGGGGAGCTGTTTTTT; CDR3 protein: CASAVGGQTGELFF
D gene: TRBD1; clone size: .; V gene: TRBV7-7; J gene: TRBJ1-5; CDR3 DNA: TGTGCTAGCAGCTTAGGGGAAGACAGGGGGGGCAATCAGCCCCAGCATTTT; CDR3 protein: CASSLGEDRGGNQPQHF
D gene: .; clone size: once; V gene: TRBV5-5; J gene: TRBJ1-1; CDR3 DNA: TGTGCCAGCAGCTTTACAGGGAACACTGAAGCTTTCTTT; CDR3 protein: CASSFTGNTEAFF
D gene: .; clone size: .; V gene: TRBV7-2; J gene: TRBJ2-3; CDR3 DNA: TGTGCCAGCAGCCAAGGCGGTTCGCAGTATTTT; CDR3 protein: CASSQGGSQYF
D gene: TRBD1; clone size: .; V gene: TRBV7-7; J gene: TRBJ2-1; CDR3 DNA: TGTGCTAGCAGCTTGGGACAGGACAATGAGCAGTTCTTC; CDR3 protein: CASSLGQDNEQFF
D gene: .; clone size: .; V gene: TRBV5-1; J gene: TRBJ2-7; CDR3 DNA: TGCGCCAGCAGCTCCCCTGGGGCCTACGAGCAGTACTTC; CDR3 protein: CASSSPGAYEQYF
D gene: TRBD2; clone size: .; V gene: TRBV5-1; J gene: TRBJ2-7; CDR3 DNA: TGCGCCAGCAGCTACCCCCCCCTAGCGGGGGGGCCGGGCGAGCAGTACTTC; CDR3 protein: CASSYPPLAGGPGEQYF